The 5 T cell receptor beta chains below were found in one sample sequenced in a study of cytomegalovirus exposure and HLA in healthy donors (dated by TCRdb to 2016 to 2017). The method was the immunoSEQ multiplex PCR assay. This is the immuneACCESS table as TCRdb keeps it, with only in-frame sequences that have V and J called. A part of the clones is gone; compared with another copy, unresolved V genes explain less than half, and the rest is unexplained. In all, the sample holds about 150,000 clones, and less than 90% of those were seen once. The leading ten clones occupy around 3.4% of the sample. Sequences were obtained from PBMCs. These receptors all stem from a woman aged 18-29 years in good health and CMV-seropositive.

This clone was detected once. Here the CDR3 reads CASSPPQRFNSYNEQFF. In nucleotides, the CDR3 is TGTGCCAGCTCACCTCCTCAGCGGTTTAATTCCTACAATGAGCAGTTCTTC. The rearrangement joins TRBV18 to TRBJ2-1, with D perhaps TRBD2 (5 bases). This CDR3 comprises 17 residues. Germline V gene data show CDR1 as KGHSH and CDR2 as LQKENI. Deletions cut 3 bases from V and 1 base from J, with 16 bases between.

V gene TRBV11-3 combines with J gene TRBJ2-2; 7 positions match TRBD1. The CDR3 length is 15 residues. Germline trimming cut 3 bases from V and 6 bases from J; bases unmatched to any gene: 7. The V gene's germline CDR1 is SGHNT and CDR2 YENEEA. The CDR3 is CASSFQQGMAGELFF. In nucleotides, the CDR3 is TGTGCCAGCAGCTTTCAACAGGGGATGGCCGGGGAGCTGTTTTTT.

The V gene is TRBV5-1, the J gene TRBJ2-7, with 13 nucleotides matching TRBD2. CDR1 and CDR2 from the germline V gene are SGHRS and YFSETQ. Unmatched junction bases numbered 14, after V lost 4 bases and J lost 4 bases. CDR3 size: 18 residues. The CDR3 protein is CASSESGTSGIPGYEQYF. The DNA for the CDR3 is TGCGCCAGCAGCGAATCCGGGACTAGCGGGATCCCGGGATACGAGCAGTACTTC.

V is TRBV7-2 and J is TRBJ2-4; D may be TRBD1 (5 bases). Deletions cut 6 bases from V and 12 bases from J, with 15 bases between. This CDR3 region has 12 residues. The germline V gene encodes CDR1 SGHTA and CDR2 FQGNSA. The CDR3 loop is CASRGQGGNQYF. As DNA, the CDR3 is TGTGCCAGCAGAGGCCAGGGCGGAAATCAGTACTTC.

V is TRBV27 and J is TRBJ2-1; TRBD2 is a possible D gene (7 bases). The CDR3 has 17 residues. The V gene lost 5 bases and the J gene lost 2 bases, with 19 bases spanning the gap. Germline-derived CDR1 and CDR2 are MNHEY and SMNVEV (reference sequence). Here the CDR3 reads CASSIRSGGLPYNEQFF. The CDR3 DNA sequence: TGTGCCAGCAGTATAAGGTCGGGGGGCCTGCCCTACAATGAGCAGTTCTTC.